The 11 T cell receptor beta chains below come from one sample, sequenced in a study of blood T cell repertoires in COVID-19. Only in-frame clones appear in the TCRdb table, and some are missing; sequencing was by immunoSEQ multiplex PCR. The table includes about 270,000 clones, around 90% detected once. The sequencing input was PBMCs or T cells enriched from blood (not recorded which). These TCRs come from a man aged 40-55 years who had been exposed to COVID-19.

This chain uses TRBV2 with TRBJ1-5; D is ambiguous. CDR1 and CDR2 (germline): SNHLY, FYNNEI. The CDR3 covers 13 residues. V was clipped by 4 bases and J by 3 bases, with 7 bases between them. The CDR3 DNA is TGTGCCAGCAGTGGGCAAGTCAATCAGCCCCAGCATTTT. Encoded protein: CASSGQVNQPQHF.

The CDR3 loop reads CASSLAPEETQYF. CDR3 nucleotide sequence: TGTGCCAGCAGCTTAGCCCCGGAAGAGACCCAGTACTTC. The chain couples TRBV7-2 to TRBJ2-5; no definite D call. The CDR3 spans 13 residues. Germline V lookup: CDR1 SGHTA, CDR2 FQGNSA. The V and J ends lost 0 bases and 3 bases respectively, with 5 bases between them.

In its sample, this clone was seen a few times. This chain uses TRBV14 with TRBJ2-1, with 7 bases lining up with TRBD1. This CDR3 has 14 amino acids. CDR1 and CDR2 from the germline V gene are SGHDN and FVKESK. With V trimmed by 3 bases and J by 9 bases, 8 bases remained unmatched. In nucleotides, the CDR3 is TGTGCCAGCAGCCAGCGGACAGGAAGTCTTGAGCAGTTCTTC. Its protein product is CASSQRTGSLEQFF.

The J gene is TRBJ2-7, the V gene TRBV28; D possibly corresponds to TRBD2 (5 bases). Deletions cut 5 bases from V and 6 bases from J, with 11 bases between. The CDR3 contains 12 residues. From germline, CDR1 is MDHEN and CDR2 SYDVKM. The CDR3 protein is CASSPAGGEQYF. For the CDR3, the DNA is TGTGCCAGCAGTCCTGCGGGTGGCGAGCAGTACTTC.

The J gene is TRBJ2-7, the V gene TRBV28; 9 nucleotides line up with TRBD2. V trimming: 7 bases; J trimming: 4 bases; junction bases outside the gene matches: 5. Germline lookup yields CDR1 MDHEN and CDR2 SYDVKM. The CDR3 extends over 13 amino acids. CDR3 in amino acids: CASTDGLAYEQYF. The CDR3, as DNA: TGTGCCAGCACCGACGGACTAGCGTACGAGCAGTACTTC.

The gene calls are TRBV9 and TRBJ1-4, with 11 bases identical to TRBD1. From germline, CDR1 is SGDLS and CDR2 YYNGEE. The CDR3 has 15 residues. J was trimmed by 7 bases and V by 0 bases; bases with no gene match: 2. CDR3 DNA sequence: TGTGCCAGCAGCGTAGGAGGGACAGGGGGTGAAAAACTGTTTTTT. Translation gives CASSVGGTGGEKLFF.

The chain joins TRBV18 to TRBJ2-3; 14 nucleotides agree with TRBD2. CDR1 KGHSH and CDR2 LQKENI come from the germline V gene. CDR3 size: 15 residues. V lost 3 bases and J lost 8; bases outside the gene matches: 4. The CDR3 region has the DNA TGTGCCAGCTCACCGGGACTAGCGGGAGAGGGTACGCAGTATTTT. Translated, it gives CASSPGLAGEGTQYF.

The chain uses TRBV5-1 and TRBJ2-1; 12 positions agree with TRBD2. There are 17 residues in the CDR3. Germline CDR1 is SGHRS and CDR2 is YFSETQ. The V gene end was trimmed by 4 bases and the J gene end by 7 bases; junction bases not matched to a gene: 12. Here the CDR3 DNA reads TGCGCCAGCAGCACTCTAGCGGGAGGGAGTGGCGGGAATGAGCAGTTCTTC. As protein: CASSTLAGGSGGNEQFF.

The chain uses TRBV3-1 (or the pseudogene TRBV3-2) and TRBJ1-4; weak D call: TRBD1 (5 bases). V lost 1 base, J lost 3 bases, and 9 bases lay in between. Per the germline V gene, CDR1 is LGHDT and CDR2 is YNNKEL (reference sequence). This CDR3 region has 15 residues. The CDR3 spells CASSQGPGPNEKLFF. The CDR3 DNA reads TGTGCCAGCAGCCAAGGTCCAGGGCCTAATGAAAAACTGTTTTTT.

This chain connects TRBV11-2 to TRBJ2-1; 7 nucleotides agree with TRBD1. Germline lookup yields CDR1 SGHAT and CDR2 FQNNGV. The CDR3 is made up of 14 amino acids. Trimming removed 5 bases from V and 5 bases from J; junction bases left unmatched: 6. The DNA for the CDR3 is TGTGCCAGCAGCCGGACCGGGACAGACAATGAGCAGTTCTTC. Amino acid sequence: CASSRTGTDNEQFF.

This rearrangement joins TRBV5-1 to TRBJ2-7, with 7 bases lining up with TRBD2. The ends lost 6 bases at V and 1 base at J; junction bases unmatched: 10. CDR1 SGHRS and CDR2 YFSETQ come from the germline V gene. The CDR3 is 15 residues long. This chain's CDR3 is CASNQGLVHSYEQYF. The CDR3 DNA follows: TGCGCCAGCAACCAAGGACTAGTGCATTCCTACGAGCAGTACTTC.